This T cell receptor (beta chain) was sequenced for a study of identical twins (dated by TCRdb to the mid-2010s). Study-level background: To test whether fetal clonotypes persist, this study deep-sequenced TCR alpha and beta repertoires from monozygotic twins, from unrelated adults of various ages, and from cord blood. Replicate twin experiments were performed at different times using different library preparation protocols to rule out contamination.

The CDR3 measures 12 amino acids from cysteine to phenylalanine. The read is trimmed to its CDR3 DNA, 36 bases read in frame from base 1. Between the V and J ends, shortened by 2 bases and 8 bases respectively, the junction contains 9 bases. Looking up the germline V gene yields CDR1 MNHEY and CDR2 SVGAGI. About this clonotype: Its antigen specificity is not known. No base qualities exist here, and no much larger clone lies one base off it.

Every donor was a healthy Caucasian. Using Miltenyi CD45RO+ enrichment and human naive T-cell isolation kits, memory (CD45RO+) and naive T cells were isolated from PBMC. Results the study describes overall, beyond this receptor: Abundant cord blood beta clonotypes had fewer insertions, young adult naive repertoires showed a similar but weaker trend, and memory repertoires showed no such trend. Because the same donors could not be followed over many years, the conclusions depended on cross-sectional statistical analysis. Excess twin sharing in beta out-of-frame sequences was weaker because fewer shared sequences lowered the signal-to-noise ratio. Compared with coincidental sharing between unrelated individuals, out-of-frame TCR alpha sequences shared between twins showed an excess of sequences with low generation probability. Zero-insertion analyses could be partly confounded by invariant T cells such as MAIT and iNKT, though diverse VJ usage argued against such confounding for most clonotypes. In monozygotic twins, out-of-frame TCR alpha sharing was systematically underestimated by recombination models, although the models agreed with sharing between unrelated individuals.

Library method: 5' RACE. The sequencer listed for this sample is Illumina HiSeq 2000. A universal primer binding site was added through template switching, and the final cDNA carried a unique molecular identifier so that TCR cDNA molecules could be counted accurately. First-strand cDNA for TCR alpha and beta chains was synthesized from specific primers in the conserved constant-segment region. To control for contamination, every cDNA library was double barcoded, receiving both a SMART-Mk sample barcode and Illumina barcodes. TruSeq adapter sequences, together with Illumina sample barcodes, were added in two successive PCR steps. Sequencing of the TCR alpha and beta cDNA libraries was done on the Illumina HiSeq platform using custom primers. The original methods were these. Unique molecular identifiers were extracted from raw reads with MiGEC, and CDR3 positions were determined with MiXCR. Recombination models were inferred per individual with the repgenHMM and IGoR tools using an EM algorithm. The tcR package in R was used for shared clonotype analysis, with sharing normalized by the product of cloneset sizes. To study raw recombination free of thymic and clonal selection effects, out-of-frame nonproductive sequences were analyzed. TCRdb itself trimmed the public reads at Q25 with fastp, ran MiXCR and retained productive beta chains. A single entry per CDR3 protein holds the most common genes and DNA from its merged rows. The V and J calls follow TCRdb's processing rather than the paper's. The sample table lists approximately 94,000 distinct CDR3 sequences, 5.9% of them with a count of one. The ten largest clones add up to about 12% of the sample.

Sequencing was done on a sample of memory T cells sorted from blood. What this sample's cell subset or site label stands for: CD45RO+ enriched T cells. The sequence joins TRBV6-5 to TRBJ1-2, with the D gene not confidently named. The TCR sequence derives from a woman between 45 and 60 years old in good health. Here the CDR3 is given as CASSYEGRGYTF. The nucleotides are TGTGCCAGCAGTTACGAAGGTCGGGGCTACACCTTC.